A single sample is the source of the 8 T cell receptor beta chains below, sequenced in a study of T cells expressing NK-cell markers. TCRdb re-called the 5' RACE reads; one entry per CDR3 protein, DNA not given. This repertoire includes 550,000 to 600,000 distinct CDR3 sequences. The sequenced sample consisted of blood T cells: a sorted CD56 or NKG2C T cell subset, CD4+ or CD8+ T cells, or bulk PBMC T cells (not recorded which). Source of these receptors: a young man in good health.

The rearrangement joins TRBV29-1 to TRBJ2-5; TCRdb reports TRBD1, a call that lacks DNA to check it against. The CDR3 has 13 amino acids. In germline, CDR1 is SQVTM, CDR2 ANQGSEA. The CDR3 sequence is CSVRQGLQETQYF.

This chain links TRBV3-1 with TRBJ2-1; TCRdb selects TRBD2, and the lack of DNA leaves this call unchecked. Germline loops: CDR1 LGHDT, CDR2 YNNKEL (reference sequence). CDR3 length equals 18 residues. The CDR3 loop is CASSQARGTGGLTMTQFF.

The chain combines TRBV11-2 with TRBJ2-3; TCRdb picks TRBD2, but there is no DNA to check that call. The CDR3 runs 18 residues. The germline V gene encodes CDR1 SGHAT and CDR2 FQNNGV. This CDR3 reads CASSASKGLAGGADTQYF.

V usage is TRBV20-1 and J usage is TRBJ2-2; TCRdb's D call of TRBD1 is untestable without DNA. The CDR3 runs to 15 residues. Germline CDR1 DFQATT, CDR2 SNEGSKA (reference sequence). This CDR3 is CSARGRDTNTGELFF.

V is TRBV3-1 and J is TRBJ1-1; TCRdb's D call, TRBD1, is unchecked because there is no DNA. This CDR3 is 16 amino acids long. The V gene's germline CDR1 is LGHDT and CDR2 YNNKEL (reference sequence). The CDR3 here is CASSQEPRDLYTEAFF.

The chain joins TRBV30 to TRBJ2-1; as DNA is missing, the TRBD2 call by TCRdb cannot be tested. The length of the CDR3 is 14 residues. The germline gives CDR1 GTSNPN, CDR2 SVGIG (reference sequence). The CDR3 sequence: CAWSRRGGGNEQFF.

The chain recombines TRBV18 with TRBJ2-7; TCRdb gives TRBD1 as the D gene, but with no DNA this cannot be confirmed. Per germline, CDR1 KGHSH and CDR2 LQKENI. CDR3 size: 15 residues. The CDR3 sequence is CASSLNAGQGVEQYF.

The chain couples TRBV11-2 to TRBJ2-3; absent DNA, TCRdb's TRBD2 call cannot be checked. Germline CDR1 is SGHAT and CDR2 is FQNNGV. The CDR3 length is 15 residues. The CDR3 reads CASSLERTSGNTQYF.